This T cell receptor beta chain was recovered during a study of blood T cell repertoires in COVID-19 (dated by TCRdb to about 2020). General notes on the study: Collaborator samples came from the United States, Italy and Spain and covered acute and convalescent phases of COVID-19. The material from the prospective study consisted of cDNA or gDNA derived from T cells, B-cell-depleted T cells, or PBMCs. Subjects who had been exposed to COVID-19, were actively infected with it, or had recovered from it provided the deeply sampled blood TCRbeta repertoires that made up the dataset. The repertoires were made available in a free public database intended to serve as a resource for research on the immune response to SARS-CoV-2. Samples came from the ongoing ImmuneRACE study (first 160 participants) plus 1,254 subjects from 6 global collaborators. Sample metadata almost always included a de-identified subject ID, COVID-19 status, age in years and sex. Where HLA class I and class II types were available, the types were taken from metadata supplied by the sample provider, not from assay-based typing. The research as a whole found: The amount of clinical and demographic metadata varied by source and participant and was provided uncurated.

A word on this clone: Which antigen it targets is not known. The sample holds no much larger clone one base away, and base qualities are not on file.

TCRbeta CDR3 regions were amplified from genomic DNA using the immunoSEQ Assay, a bias-controlled multiplex PCR. From the authors' description of their analysis: Nucleated cell counts per sample were estimated from amplification of reference gene primers within the assay. To quantify the absolute abundance of each unique TCRbeta CDR3 rearrangement, sequence reads were collapsed and filtered. Productive Simpson clonality was computed per sample as the square root of Simpson's diversity index over productive rearrangements. Drawn from immuneACCESS, this table holds only the in-frame rearrangements with V and J called that TCRdb kept. Clones are partly lost; checked studies trace under half to an unresolved V gene and leave the rest unexplained. That table furnishes V, J and clone size, whereas the DNA furnished D and trimming. The sample yields about 140,000 clones; about four fifths were counted once. Under 9.5% of the sample is in the top ten clones.

Collaborating institutions collected whole blood in K2EDTA tubes following their own protocols. For TCRbeta analysis, collaborators shipped samples in one of three forms: frozen whole blood, isolated PBMCs, or DNA extracted from either of those sample types. The CDR3 spans 16 residues, from the cysteine through the phenylalanine. Only the CDR3 region is kept as DNA, spanning 48 bases read in frame from base 1. V is pruned by 0 bases and J by 1 base, leaving 3 bases of the junction without a gene match. Reading the germline V gene gives CDR1 SGHVS and CDR2 FNYEAQ. This sequence was found in a human donor in a cohort sampled during active COVID-19. Material: peripheral blood. The rearrangement combines TRBV7-6 with TRBJ2-3; 8 of the junction bases match TRBD2. The CDR3 protein sequence reads: CASSLASGGGTDTQYF. In nucleotides, the sequence is TGTGCCAGCAGCTTAGCATCGGGGGGGGGCACAGATACGCAGTATTTT.